This TCR beta chain stems from a study of cytomegalovirus exposure and HLA in healthy donors. Study-wide context: Some 90 million unique TCRs from HLA-typed donors were held in an early data release.

Overall study findings and caveats: Earlier results showed most TCR beta V segments being productive about 87% or about 30% of the time.

The PCR ran on 60 Vbeta and 13 Jbeta primers. The method was immunoSEQ multiplex PCR; TCRdb's version includes in-frame clones alone and lacks a portion of them. The table lists 74,000 or so clones, just over 75% of them singletons. Of note for this clone: Antigen unknown.

The CDR3 runs 14 residues. CDR1 and CDR2 from the germline V gene are SGHRS and YFSETQ. Trimming took off 4 bases at V and 6 bases at J, with 17 bases between the two ends. The clonotype originates from a man between 45 and 60 years old in good health and CMV-seropositive. The sample comprised PBMCs. J is TRBJ2-7 and V is TRBV5-1; the D gene is possibly TRBD1 (5 bases). CDR3 sequence reads: CASSIDSPSGEQYF. DNA of the CDR3: TGCGCCAGCAGCATAGACAGCCCCTCGGGCGAGCAGTACTTC.